This T cell receptor (beta chain) emerged from a study of regulatory T cells in long-lasting Graves disease. Study-wide results and caveats: TRBV28, TRBJ1-2 and TRBJ2-5 were segments that persistent disease favored.

Time point described: newly diagnosed GD, antithyroid drugs for less than 3 months. The authors made the TCR library using RNA they extracted from PBMCs. This CDR3 is 15 amino acids long. V dropped 3 bases and J dropped 3 bases, with 12 bases sitting between them. The germline gives CDR1 KGHSH, CDR2 LQKENI. Sequencing libraries for TCR beta were prepared with iRepertoire HTBI primers and Arm-PCR of CDR3 regions. TCRdb re-called the multiplex PCR reads through MiXCR, storing one row per CDR3 protein. Here the sample spans just over 600,000 distinct CDR3 sequences, about 15% being singletons. This clonotype came up many times. What it binds is unknown. The data also belong to a second study, concerning T cells in Graves' hyperthyroidism and ophthalmopathy. As reported in that work: No ophthalmopathy progression within 18 months constituted stable Graves' hyperthyroidism.

This chain uses TRBV18 with TRBJ1-5; perhaps TRBD1 as D (5 bases). The sample in question was peripheral blood mononuclear cells (PBMCs), obtained at new diagnosis, from a patient treated with antithyroid drugs. This receptor was taken from a woman in her twenties or thirties with Graves disease. CDR3 in DNA: TGTGCCAGCTCACCCGAGGGACGTCTCAATCAGCCCCAGCATTTT. As protein: CASSPEGRLNQPQHF. Full variable domain (missing parts from reference TRBV18 and TRBJ1-5): NAGVMQNPRHLVRRRGQEARLRCSPMKGHSHVYWYRQLPEEGLKFMVYLQKENIIDESGMPKERFSAEFPKEGPSILRIQQVVRGDSAAYFCASSPEGRLNQPQHFGDGTRLSIL.